Shown below are 19 T cell receptor beta chains from a single sample sequenced in a study of CXCR3-negative and CXCR3-positive naive CD8 T cells. 5' RACE with UMI labels generated the TRB cDNA libraries. TCRdb reanalyzed the 5' RACE reads, giving one entry per CDR3 protein sequence and no DNA. The sample totals 100,000 to 150,000 distinct CDR3 sequences; its top ten clones hold 0.29%. Material for sequencing was naive CXCR3- CD8+ T cells from blood. Subset defined: CD45RO-CCR7+CD27+CD95- naive CD8+ T cells lacking CXCR3 (TNR3-). Every receptor here comes from a human donor in good health. Some clones in this sample may be carry-over from other donors' samples.

This sequence joins TRBV28 and TRBJ2-3. The CDR3 extends over 14 amino acids. Germline lookup yields CDR1 MDHEN and CDR2 SYDVKM. CDR3 region: CASSFLSSTDTQYF. Variable domain in full (rest from reference TRBV28 and TRBJ2-3): DVKVTQSSRYLVKRTGEKVFLECVQDMDHENMFWYRQDPGLGLRLIYFSYDVKMKEKGDIPEGYSVSREKKERFSLILESASTNQTSMYLCASSFLSSTDTQYFGPGTRLTVL.

The chain carries TRBV21-1 and TRBJ2-4; TCRdb outputs TRBD1, but without DNA this stays unchecked. TRBV21-1 is designated a pseudogene. The CDR3 sequence is 16 residues long. The CDR3 spells CASSKDPGATKNIQYF.

This chain links TRBV5-6 with TRBJ2-7; TCRdb names TRBD1, which stays unverified in the absence of DNA. Germline V gene data show CDR1 as SGHDT and CDR2 as YYEEEE. The CDR3 runs 13 residues. CDR3 in amino acids: CASTPQGSYEQYF.

The V and J genes are TRBV2 and TRBJ2-7; TCRdb names TRBD2, which stays unverified in the absence of DNA. The CDR3 is 18 amino acids. Germline lookup yields CDR1 SNHLY and CDR2 FYNNEI. CDR3 amino acids: CASRTGLAGGESTYEQYF.

V gene TRBV7-9 combines with J gene TRBJ2-1. The CDR3 spans 14 residues. Germline assignment: CDR1 SEHNR and CDR2 FQNEAQ (reference sequence). CDR3: CASSFSVGLNEQFF.

The J gene is TRBJ2-7, the V gene TRBV20-1; as DNA is missing, the TRBD2 call by TCRdb cannot be tested. Germline CDR1 is DFQATT and CDR2 is SNEGSKA (reference sequence). The CDR3 runs 14 residues. The CDR3 sequence is CSAKLAGGSYEQYF.

The chain employs TRBV27 and TRBJ2-3; TCRdb names TRBD1, which stays unverified in the absence of DNA. CDR1 is MNHEY and CDR2 is SMNVEV in the germline V gene (reference sequence). The CDR3 length is 17 residues. This chain's CDR3 is CASMRTRRDRFWDTQYF.

J is TRBJ2-2 and V is TRBV20-1; there is no DNA to check the TCRdb D call of TRBD1. The CDR3 is 14 amino acids. Germline V gene sequence: CDR1 DFQATT, CDR2 SNEGSKA (reference sequence). The CDR3 protein is CSVQEGAKPGELFF.

The chain employs TRBV14 and TRBJ2-5; TCRdb lists TRBD1, though no DNA is available to test this call. Germline V gives CDR1 SGHDN, CDR2 FVKESK. The CDR3 is 14 residues long. CDR3 in amino acids: CASSQGTGRETQYF.

The V and J genes are TRBV29-1 and TRBJ2-2. This CDR3 comprises 14 residues. CDR1 and CDR2 from the germline V gene are SQVTM and ANQGSEA. CDR3 region: CSVVNSPNTGELFF.

The CDR3 is CASSLAGSIGTGELFF. This chain uses TRBV7-6 with TRBJ2-2. Germline-derived CDR1 and CDR2 are SGHVS and FNYEAQ. The CDR3 covers 16 residues.

V is TRBV20-1 and J is TRBJ2-7; the D gene TCRdb calls, TRBD1, cannot be checked with no DNA. This CDR3 spans 13 amino acids. Germline lookup yields CDR1 DFQATT and CDR2 SNEGSKA (reference sequence). The CDR3 here is CSARDRGTYEQYF.

The genes are TRBV29-1 and TRBJ1-4; TCRdb gives TRBD1 as the D gene, but with no DNA this cannot be confirmed. Germline V gene data show CDR1 as SQVTM and CDR2 as ANQGSEA. This CDR3 comprises 14 residues. The CDR3 loop is CSVEHQTGGEKLFF.

V is TRBV20-1 and J is TRBJ2-3; the D gene TCRdb calls, TRBD2, cannot be checked with no DNA. Germline assignment: CDR1 DFQATT and CDR2 SNEGSKA (reference sequence). The CDR3 sequence is 17 residues long. The CDR3 protein is CSASAFLSGSSTDTQYF.

The gene calls are TRBV7-9 and TRBJ1-3; TCRdb proposes TRBD1, but this gene call is untestable without DNA. Germline V CDR1 and CDR2: SEHNR, FQNEAQ (reference sequence). The CDR3 runs 16 residues. The CDR3 is CASSYTGAVSGNTIYF.

The chain employs TRBV7-6 and TRBJ1-1; TCRdb's D call of TRBD1 is untestable without DNA. The V gene's germline CDR1 is SGHVS and CDR2 FNYEAQ. The length of the CDR3 is 12 residues. This CDR3 reads CASSNRGLEAFF.

The rearrangement joins TRBV28 to TRBJ1-6; checking the TCRdb D call of TRBD1 is not possible without DNA. Per the germline V gene, CDR1 is MDHEN and CDR2 is SYDVKM. CDR3 length: 15 residues. CDR3 sequence: CASSLDGHYNSPLHF.

The chain is built from TRBV20-1 and TRBJ2-5; with no DNA, the TCRdb D assignment of TRBD2 cannot be verified. This CDR3 is built from 15 residues. Germline V gives CDR1 DFQATT, CDR2 SNEGSKA (reference sequence). The CDR3 reads CSARGVPGSTATQYF.

The chain joins TRBV12-3 or TRBV12-4 to TRBJ1-3. The CDR3 sequence is 13 residues long. Here the CDR3 reads CASNEDGGNTIYF.